One and the same sample provided the 29 T cell receptor beta chains below, sequenced in a study of technical replicates of blood from several donors. Sequenced by immunoSEQ multiplex PCR; TCRdb stores in-frame clones only, minus some. The sample carries roughly 60,000 clones, nearly 95% recorded once. Sample: PBMCs. The receptor source for this set is a human donor in good health. Some clones in this sample may be carry-over from other donors' samples.

This clone was observed a handful of times. The chain links TRBV5-1 to TRBJ2-5; D is unresolved. The V gene lost 7 bases and the J gene lost 1 base, with 11 bases spanning the gap. Germline V gene data show CDR1 as SGHRS and CDR2 as YFSETQ. The CDR3 contains 13 residues. This chain's CDR3 is CASRVFAQETQYF. CDR3 DNA: TGCGCCAGCCGAGTTTTTGCCCAAGAGACCCAGTACTTC.

This chain's CDR3 is CASSFGRGLSNQPQHF. The CDR3 region has the DNA TGTGCCAGCAGCTTTGGCAGGGGGCTCAGCAATCAGCCCCAGCATTTT. This chain links TRBV5-6 with TRBJ1-5; 8 nucleotides match TRBD1. Trimming removed 2 bases from V and 1 base from J; junction bases left unmatched: 5. The germline gives CDR1 SGHDT, CDR2 YYEEEE. The CDR3 extends over 16 amino acids.

CDR3 sequence: CASSLNPGLGTEAFF. CDR3 DNA sequence: TGTGCCAGCAGCTTGAATCCAGGGCTGGGCACTGAAGCTTTCTTT. The V gene is TRBV5-6, the J gene TRBJ1-1; maybe TRBD1 (5 bases). This CDR3 contains 15 residues. Germline CDR1 SGHDT, CDR2 YYEEEE. The V end was cut by 1 base, the J end by 4 bases, with 14 bases between.

V is TRBV7-9 and J is TRBJ2-5; 8 positions agree with TRBD2. There are 15 residues in the CDR3. The V gene end was trimmed by 5 bases and the J gene end by 2 bases; junction bases not matched to a gene: 7. The germline gives CDR1 SEHNR, CDR2 FQNEAQ (reference sequence). The CDR3 protein is CASSRGLVQQETQYF. CDR3 DNA: TGTGCCAGCAGCCGGGGACTAGTCCAACAAGAGACCCAGTACTTC.

The chain couples TRBV5-1 to TRBJ1-1; TRBD1 matches 9 bases. Germline V gene lookup returns CDR1 SGHRS and CDR2 YFSETQ. V lost 0 bases and J lost 4; bases outside the gene matches: 7. This CDR3 region has 16 residues. The CDR3 DNA is TGCGCCAGCAGCTTGGCTCCACAGGGGGCAGGCACTGAAGCTTTCTTT. This gives the protein CASSLAPQGAGTEAFF.

About this clone: One end of the junction fails to match germline, which may point to a read error. V usage is TRBV18 and J usage is TRBJ1-5; D may be TRBD1 (5 bases). This CDR3 has 14 amino acids. CDR1 is KGHSH, CDR2 LQKENI, per germline. The CDR3 nucleotides read TGTGCCAGCTCCCCCCAGCAGGGATATCAACCCCAGCATTTT. This gives the protein CASSPQQGYQPQHF.

The rearrangement joins TRBV5-1 to TRBJ1-6; D possibly corresponds to TRBD1 (5 bases). Trimming cost V 4 bases and J 5 bases, with 22 bases left between them. The CDR3 is 18 amino acids. CDR1 is SGHRS, CDR2 YFSETQ, per germline. CDR3 in amino acids: CASSPRVGGLLHNSPLHF. DNA of the CDR3: TGCGCCAGCAGCCCGAGGGTCGGGGGGTTGTTGCATAATTCACCCCTCCACTTT. Variable domain in full (rest from reference TRBV5-1 and TRBJ1-6): KAGVTQTPRYLIKTRGQQVTLSCSPISGHRSVSWYQQTPGQGLQFLFEYFSETQRNKGNFPGRFSGRQFSNSRSEMNVSTLELGDSALYLCASSPRVGGLLHNSPLHFGNGTRLTVT.

V and J are TRBV18 and TRBJ1-2; D is possibly TRBD1 (6 bases). CDR1 is KGHSH, CDR2 LQKENI, per germline. V shed 6 bases and J shed 3 bases, with 14 bases lying between them. The CDR3 sequence is 14 residues long. The CDR3 nucleotides read TGTGCCAGCTCTCAACAGGGAAAAGACTATGGCTACACCTTC. It translates to CASSQQGKDYGYTF. Supplemented by reference TRBV18 and TRBJ1-2, the full variable domain reads NAGVMQNPRHLVRRRGQEARLRCSPMKGHSHVYWYRQLPEEGLKFMVYLQKENIIDESGMPKERFSAEFPKEGPSILRIQQVVRGDSAAYFCASSQQGKDYGYTFGSGTRLTVV.

This chain links TRBV4-3 with TRBJ2-1, with TRBD2 as a possible D gene (6 bases). V was trimmed by 6 bases and J by 2 bases, leaving 20 bases between them. CDR1 and CDR2 from the germline V gene are LGHNA and YSLEER. The CDR3 is 17 amino acids. The CDR3 loop is CASRDTLGRTPYNEQFF. CDR3 DNA: TGCGCCAGCAGAGACACACTTGGGAGGACTCCCTACAATGAGCAGTTCTTC.

The chain links TRBV11-1 to TRBJ1-2; 7 nucleotides align to TRBD1. Germline CDR1 reads SGHAT; CDR2 reads FQDESV (reference sequence). The CDR3 loop spans 15 amino acids. Trimming removed 5 bases from V and 7 bases from J; junction bases left unmatched: 13. CDR3 DNA: TGTGCCAGCAGCCCGCGAGATGACAGGGTCGGTGGCTACACCTTC. Protein sequence: CASSPRDDRVGGYTF. Complete variable domain (other parts from reference TRBV11-1 and TRBJ1-2): EAEVAQSPRYKITEKSQAVAFWCDPISGHATLYWYRQILGQGPELLVQFQDESVVDDSQLPKDRFSAERLKGVDSTLKIQPAELGDSAMYLCASSPRDDRVGGYTFGSGTRLTVV.

This clone was found once. The chain has TRBV30 and TRBJ2-7, with TRBD2 matching 7 bases. CDR1 is GTSNPN and CDR2 is SVGIG in the germline V gene (reference sequence). The J segment lost 2 bases and the V segment lost 8 bases, leaving 9 bases of the junction unmatched. The CDR3 length is 13 residues. The CDR3 spells CARREVLTYEQYF. CDR3 nucleotides: TGTGCCCGCCGGGAGGTCCTCACCTACGAGCAGTACTTC.

J is TRBJ1-6 and V is TRBV18; 7 bases are a match to TRBD1. This CDR3 contains 15 residues. The germline V gene has CDR1 KGHSH and CDR2 LQKENI. The V and J ends lost 6 bases and 6 bases, in that order; junction bases with no gene match: 8. As DNA, the CDR3 is TGTGCCAGCTCCCTCCGGGACAGCATTAATTCACCCCTCCACTTT. Translated, it gives CASSLRDSINSPLHF.

V is TRBV5-4 and J is TRBJ2-7; TRBD2 agrees at 10 bases. The CDR3 runs to 16 residues. Germline V lookup: CDR1 SGHNT, CDR2 YYREEE (reference sequence). The V and J ends lost 4 bases and 0 bases, in that order; junction bases with no gene match: 7. The CDR3 here is CASSPGLAAISYEQYF. The CDR3 DNA reads TGTGCCAGCAGCCCAGGACTAGCGGCTATCTCCTACGAGCAGTACTTC.

The chain joins TRBV5-4 to TRBJ1-6; D possibly corresponds to TRBD1 (5 bases). This CDR3 has 14 amino acids. Trimming cost V 2 bases and J 6 bases, with 9 bases left between them. Germline lookup yields CDR1 SGHNT and CDR2 YYREEE (reference sequence). CDR3 bases: TGTGCCAGCAGCTTAGTGACAGCTAATTCACCCCTCCACTTT. This sequence encodes CASSLVTANSPLHF.

This clone was counted between two and nine times. This chain connects TRBV7-9 to TRBJ2-1; 8 positions match TRBD2. J was trimmed by 3 bases and V by 5 bases; bases with no gene match: 6. CDR1 SEHNR and CDR2 FQNEAQ come from the germline V gene (reference sequence). The CDR3 has 15 residues. The CDR3 sequence: CASSLTGGDYNEQFF. The DNA of the CDR3 is TGTGCCAGCAGCCTCACGGGGGGGGACTACAATGAGCAGTTCTTC. Drawing the rest from reference TRBV7-9 and TRBJ2-1, the complete variable domain is DTGVSQNPRHKITKRGQNVTFRCDPISEHNRLYWYRQTLGQGPEFLTYFQNEAQLEKSRLLSDRFSAERPKGSFSTLEIQRTEQGDSAMYLCASSLTGGDYNEQFFGPGTRLTVL.

V is TRBV2 and J is TRBJ2-2; 9 nucleotides align to TRBD1. The CDR3 is 16 amino acids. Germline lookup yields CDR1 SNHLY and CDR2 FYNNEI. J gave up 4 bases and V 6 bases, and 9 bases lay outside the gene matches. CDR3 DNA: TGTGCCAGCAGGAAGGGGACAGGGAAAGGCACCGGGGAGCTGTTTTTT. This gives the protein CASRKGTGKGTGELFF.

The CDR3 is CASSSSTVGNTEAFF. The DNA for the CDR3 is TGTGCCAGCAGTTCATCGACAGTCGGGAACACTGAAGCTTTCTTT. The chain recombines TRBV28 with TRBJ1-1; the D gene is possibly TRBD1 (5 bases). V was cut by 4 bases and J by 1 base, with 13 bases left in between. The CDR3 is 15 amino acids. Per germline, CDR1 MDHEN and CDR2 SYDVKM.

The chain joins TRBV4-1 to TRBJ1-2, with 8 nucleotides matching TRBD1. CDR1 and CDR2 (germline): MGHRA, YSYEKL. The CDR3 is 13 amino acids. With 6 bases clipped from V and 7 bases from J, the junction kept 7 bases outside the gene matches. This CDR3 reads CASSGRDRTGYTF. CDR3 in DNA: TGCGCCAGCAGTGGCCGGGACAGGACTGGCTACACCTTC.

This chain joins TRBV6-6 and TRBJ1-1; D may be TRBD1 (6 bases). The CDR3 runs 15 residues. With 0 bases removed from V and 5 bases from J, the gap between germline ends came to 13 bases. Germline-derived CDR1 and CDR2 are MNHNY and SVGAGI (reference sequence). The CDR3 nucleotides are TGTGCCAGCAGTTACTCGACAGGTGGGGGAACTGAAGCTTTCTTT. Translation: CASSYSTGGGTEAFF.

The rearrangement links TRBV5-1 to TRBJ1-4; weak D call: TRBD1 (6 bases). The ends were cut back, 0 bases at V and 10 bases at J, with 16 bases in the middle. This CDR3 spans 15 amino acids. Germline-derived CDR1 and CDR2 are SGHRS and YFSETQ. In nucleotides, the CDR3 is TGCGCCAGCAGCTTGGCCGGGGATTTAGGGGGAAAACTGTTTTTT. Its protein product is CASSLAGDLGGKLFF.

The gene calls are TRBV5-1 and TRBJ2-1; 9 nucleotides match TRBD2. The CDR3 has 14 residues. With 4 bases clipped from V and 5 bases from J, the junction kept 4 bases outside the gene matches. Germline CDR1 is SGHRS and CDR2 is YFSETQ. CDR3 bases: TGCGCCAGCAGCCCGACTAGCGGTGACAATGAGCAGTTCTTC. It is translated as CASSPTSGDNEQFF.

The rearrangement links TRBV7-2 to TRBJ2-1; a possible D gene is TRBD2 (5 bases). The CDR3 has 15 amino acids. Germline V CDR1 and CDR2: SGHTA, FQGNSA. The ends were cut back, 8 bases at V and 4 bases at J, with 18 bases in the middle. The DNA of the CDR3 is TGTGCCAGCGTGGACGGTGGAACTAGTTACAATGAGCAGTTCTTC. Amino acids: CASVDGGTSYNEQFF.

The rearrangement joins TRBV27 to TRBJ1-5; D is unclear. Germline V CDR1 and CDR2: MNHEY, SMNVEV (reference sequence). The V end was cut by 6 bases, the J end by 5 bases, with 20 bases between. This CDR3 is built from 16 residues. DNA for the CDR3: TGTGCCAGCAGAAAAGACGGGCAGGAGGGTGATCAGCCCCAGCATTTT. As protein: CASRKDGQEGDQPQHF.

This rearrangement joins TRBV27 to TRBJ1-1; the D is unclear. The V end lost 1 base, the J end lost 1 base, and 7 bases lay between the germline ends. CDR1 MNHEY and CDR2 SMNVEV come from the germline V gene (reference sequence). CDR3 length: 14 amino acids. The CDR3 region is CASSLFRGNTEAFF. Here the CDR3 DNA reads TGTGCCAGCAGTTTATTCCGGGGGAACACTGAAGCTTTCTTT.

The chain uses TRBV7-8 and TRBJ2-1; D perhaps matches TRBD2 (6 bases). Trimming stripped 1 base from V and 0 bases from J, with 10 bases between. From germline, CDR1 is SGHVS and CDR2 FQNEAQ. The CDR3 sequence is 16 residues long. Written as DNA, the CDR3 is TGTGCCAGCAGCTTAGTCCCCGGGGGCTCCTACAATGAGCAGTTCTTC. Its translation: CASSLVPGGSYNEQFF.

This rearrangement joins TRBV7-2 to TRBJ1-2, with 7 bases identical to TRBD1. CDR1 is SGHTA, CDR2 FQGNSA, per germline. This CDR3 spans 14 amino acids. J was trimmed by 8 bases and V by 4 bases; bases with no gene match: 10. CDR3 in amino acids: CASSSLQGLQGYTF. The CDR3 DNA follows: TGTGCCAGCAGCTCCCTACAGGGGTTGCAGGGCTACACCTTC.

The V and J genes are TRBV19 and TRBJ2-7; D perhaps matches TRBD2 (5 bases). Deletions cut 5 bases from V and 6 bases from J, with 17 bases between. The CDR3 is 14 amino acids. Germline assignment: CDR1 LNHDA and CDR2 SQIVND (reference sequence). The DNA of the CDR3 is TGTGCCAGTAGTCTCCAACCCCGGGGAGCCGAGCAGTACTTC. This sequence encodes CASSLQPRGAEQYF.

This clone was seen just once. The CDR3 region has the DNA TGTGCCAGCAGCCCCGACAGGGACTTCACCTACGAGCAGTACTTC. Residues: CASSPDRDFTYEQYF. The V call is TRBV9, the J call TRBJ2-7; possible D gene TRBD1, 7 bases. The CDR3 spans 15 residues. Germline V gene lookup returns CDR1 SGDLS and CDR2 YYNGEE. The V and J ends lost 4 bases and 2 bases respectively, with 16 bases between them.

DNA for the CDR3: TGTGCCAGCAGCTTAGCGCGTCTAGCGGGGAGCACAGATACGCAGTATTTT. It codes for CASSLARLAGSTDTQYF. This sequence joins TRBV7-9 and TRBJ2-3; TRBD2 matches at 9 bases. CDR3 size: 17 residues. The germline gives CDR1 SEHNR, CDR2 FQNEAQ (reference sequence). J gave up 0 bases and V 0 bases, and 4 bases lay outside the gene matches.